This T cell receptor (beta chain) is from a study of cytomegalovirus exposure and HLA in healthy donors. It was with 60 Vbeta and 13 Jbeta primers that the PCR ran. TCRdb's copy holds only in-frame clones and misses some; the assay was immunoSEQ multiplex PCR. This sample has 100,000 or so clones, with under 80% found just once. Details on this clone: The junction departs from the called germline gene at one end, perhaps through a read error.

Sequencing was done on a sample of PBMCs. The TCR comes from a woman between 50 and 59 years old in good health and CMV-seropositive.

The chain's CDR3 is CSSLTGELFF. CDR3 sequence (DNA): TGTTCCAGCCTTACCGGGGAGCTGTTTTTT. The chain employs TRBV7-9 and TRBJ2-2; D ambiguous. CDR1 is SEHNR and CDR2 is FQNEAQ in the germline V gene (reference sequence). The CDR3 is 10 amino acids.